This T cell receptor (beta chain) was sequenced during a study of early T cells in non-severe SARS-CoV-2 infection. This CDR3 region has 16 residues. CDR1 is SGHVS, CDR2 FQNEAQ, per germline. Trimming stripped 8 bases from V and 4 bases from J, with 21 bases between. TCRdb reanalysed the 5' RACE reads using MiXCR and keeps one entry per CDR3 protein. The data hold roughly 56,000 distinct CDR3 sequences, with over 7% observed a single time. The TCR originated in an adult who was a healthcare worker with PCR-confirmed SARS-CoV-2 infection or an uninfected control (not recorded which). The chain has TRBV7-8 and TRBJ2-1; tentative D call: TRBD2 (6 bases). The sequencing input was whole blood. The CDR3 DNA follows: TGTGCCAGCCTCGCCCGTAGAGTAGGAGGGTACAATGAGCAGTTCTTC. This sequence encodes CASLARRVGGYNEQFF.